Following are 24 T cell receptor beta chains from one sample sequenced in a study of blood T cell repertoires in COVID-19. Sequencing was performed with immunoSEQ multiplex PCR; in TCRdb, only in-frame clones are kept and a portion is missing. The sample holds hundreds of thousands of clones, approximately 88% seen once. What was sequenced was peripheral blood. These receptors were collected from a woman younger than 45 with COVID-19, enrolled during active disease.

The gene calls are TRBV5-6 and TRBJ2-2, with 10 positions matching TRBD2. Trimming cost V 0 bases and J 3 bases; bases outside gene matches: 2. The CDR3 extends over 16 amino acids. The germline V gene encodes CDR1 SGHDT and CDR2 YYEEEE. CDR3 residues: CASSLASGGDTGELFF. The CDR3 coding sequence is TGTGCCAGCAGCTTGGCTAGCGGGGGAGACACCGGGGAGCTGTTTTTT.

This clone has only one observation. The chain recombines TRBV30 with TRBJ2-5; TRBD1 is a possible D gene (6 bases). Germline V gene sequence: CDR1 GTSNPN, CDR2 SVGIG (reference sequence). The CDR3 is 13 amino acids. V lost 4 bases to trimming and J lost 5 bases, with 14 bases between them. The CDR3 sequence is CAWNQGTGETQYF. The CDR3 DNA is TGTGCCTGGAACCAGGGGACCGGGGAGACCCAGTACTTC.

This clone has a handful of counts. The DNA of the CDR3 is TGCGCCAGCAGTGAATGGACAGGGCCCTACGAGCAGTACTTC. Protein sequence: CASSEWTGPYEQYF. V is TRBV10-2 and J is TRBJ2-7; 8 nucleotides align to TRBD1. The length of the CDR3 is 14 residues. The germline V gene encodes CDR1 WSHSY and CDR2 SAAADI. J lost 2 bases, V lost 3 bases, and 3 bases had no gene match.

This clone was recorded a few times. The chain joins TRBV5-5 to TRBJ2-5, with TRBD1 identical over 9 bases. Germline V gives CDR1 SGHKS, CDR2 YYEKEE (reference sequence). The CDR3 totals 16 residues. Trimming took 4 bases from V and 1 from J; bases not matched to a gene: 8. For the CDR3, the DNA is TGTGCCAGCAGCCGGCGGACAGGGGACCCCCAAGAGACCCAGTACTTC. Amino acid sequence: CASSRRTGDPQETQYF. Full variable domain (missing parts from reference TRBV5-5 and TRBJ2-5): DAGVTQSPTHLIKTRGQQVTLRCSPISGHKSVSWYQQVLGQGPQFIFQYYEKEERGRGNFPDRFSARQFPNYSSELNVNALLLGDSALYLCASSRRTGDPQETQYFGPGTRLLVL.

This chain connects TRBV29-1 to TRBJ2-1; 9 bases are a match to TRBD2. The CDR3 is 13 residues long. Germline V lookup: CDR1 SQVTM, CDR2 ANQGSEA. The trim removed 4 bases at V and 8 bases at J, leaving 6 bases unmatched. The CDR3 DNA is TGCAGCGTTGCGGCGGGAGGGCCCCATGAGCAGTTCTTC. This codes for CSVAAGGPHEQFF.

The V call is TRBV5-1, the J call TRBJ2-1; 9 positions agree with TRBD1. The germline gives CDR1 SGHRS, CDR2 YFSETQ. This CDR3 is 17 amino acids long. V dropped 2 bases and J dropped 9; count of bases not matched to a gene: 15. This CDR3 is CASSLIPGTGYVGEQFF. As DNA, the CDR3 is TGCGCCAGCAGCTTAATTCCCGGGACAGGGTATGTGGGTGAGCAGTTCTTC.

The genes are TRBV4-3 and TRBJ2-1; the D gene is possibly TRBD1 (6 bases). Germline assignment: CDR1 LGHNA and CDR2 YSLEER. V gave up 1 base and J gave up 4 bases, with 14 bases separating them. This CDR3 has 16 residues. DNA of the CDR3: TGCGCCAGCAGCCAAGGGACAGACCCACCTTACAATGAGCAGTTCTTC. Protein product: CASSQGTDPPYNEQFF.

The chain uses TRBV10-3 and TRBJ2-7, with D perhaps TRBD1 (5 bases). Trimming shortened V by 11 bases and J by 5 bases, and 13 bases separated the two germline ends. Per the germline V gene, CDR1 is ENHRY and CDR2 is SYGVKD. The CDR3 sequence is 11 residues long. The DNA for the CDR3 is TGTGCCTCCCGACAGAACAACGAGCAGTACGTC. It translates to CASRQNNEQYV.

The chain links TRBV19 to TRBJ1-1; possibly TRBD1 for D (5 bases). Germline V gene lookup returns CDR1 LNHDA and CDR2 SQIVND (reference sequence). V was cut by 7 bases and J by 0 bases, with 18 bases left in between. The CDR3 length is 16 residues. CDR3 coding DNA: TGTGCCAGTATTTCGGTCGGGGGACGCTTGAACACTGAAGCTTTCTTT. Amino acids: CASISVGGRLNTEAFF.

The chain employs TRBV4-3 and TRBJ2-7; 10 nucleotides agree with TRBD1. Trimming took 4 bases from V and 5 from J; bases not matched to a gene: 8. The V gene's germline CDR1 is LGHNA and CDR2 YSLEER. The CDR3 extends over 15 amino acids. The CDR3 reads CASSRDSGTGDEQYF. CDR3 bases: TGCGCCAGCAGCCGTGACTCCGGGACAGGGGACGAGCAGTACTTC.

The rearrangement uses TRBV6-6 and TRBJ1-1, with D unclear. Trimming took 7 bases from V and 2 from J, leaving 20 bases between them. The CDR3 is 16 amino acids. From germline, CDR1 is MNHNY and CDR2 SVGAGI (reference sequence). The CDR3 is CASTRNPETGNTEAFF. The DNA for the CDR3 is TGTGCCAGCACTAGAAACCCGGAGACTGGTAACACTGAAGCTTTCTTT.

The chain has TRBV3-1 (or the pseudogene TRBV3-2) and TRBJ2-7; 7 nucleotides line up with TRBD2. This CDR3 contains 14 residues. Germline-derived CDR1 and CDR2 are LGHDT and YNNKEL (reference sequence). The trim removed 4 bases at V and 1 base at J, leaving 4 bases unmatched. The CDR3, as DNA: TGTGCCAGCAGCCGGGGGGGTCCTTCCTACGAGCAGTACTTC. Encoded protein: CASSRGGPSYEQYF.

The chain couples TRBV6-1 to TRBJ1-5; no clear D. The V and J ends lost 1 base and 6 bases respectively, with 7 bases between them. CDR1 and CDR2 (germline): MNHNS, SASEGT. This CDR3 spans 13 amino acids. The CDR3 sequence: CASSEGGAQPQHF. Written as DNA, the CDR3 is TGTGCCAGCAGTGAAGGGGGAGCTCAGCCCCAGCATTTT.

The chain recombines TRBV7-2 with TRBJ2-7; D might be TRBD1 (6 bases). Trimming pared 1 base from V and 5 bases from J, leaving 12 bases between. The CDR3 runs 14 residues. The V gene's germline CDR1 is SGHTA and CDR2 FQGNSA. The CDR3 region is CASSLDGTSNEQYF. The CDR3 DNA sequence: TGTGCCAGCAGCTTAGACGGGACATCAAACGAGCAGTACTTC.

This sequence joins TRBV5-6 and TRBJ2-3; TRBD2 matches 13 bases. V trimming: 3 bases; J trimming: 5 bases; junction bases outside the gene matches: 9. The CDR3 contains 17 residues. Germline CDR1 is SGHDT and CDR2 is YYEEEE. CDR3 sequence: CASSSGLAGNDRDTQYF. In DNA form, the CDR3 reads TGTGCCAGCAGCTCGGGACTAGCGGGGAACGATCGAGATACGCAGTATTTT.

The CDR3 coding sequence is TGTGCCAGCAGCTTCCTAGTCAGCAAATCCACAGATACGCAGTATTTT. As protein: CASSFLVSKSTDTQYF. The chain recombines TRBV7-2 with TRBJ2-3; no clear D. The length of the CDR3 is 16 residues. Germline loops: CDR1 SGHTA, CDR2 FQGNSA. V lost 3 bases, J lost 2 bases, and 15 bases lay in between.

This chain connects TRBV11-3 to TRBJ2-5; D call uncertain. The CDR3 totals 13 residues. From germline, CDR1 is SGHNT and CDR2 YENEEA. Trimming removed 3 bases from V and 3 bases from J, with 8 bases in between. CDR3 amino acids: CASSFDTEETQYF. In DNA form, the CDR3 reads TGTGCCAGCAGCTTTGACACCGAAGAGACCCAGTACTTC.

The chain employs TRBV7-9 and TRBJ1-4; 7 bases line up with TRBD1. From germline, CDR1 is SEHNR and CDR2 FQNEAQ (reference sequence). The CDR3 totals 14 residues. Losses at the gene ends were 3 bases for V and 4 bases for J; bases not matched to a gene: 2. As DNA, the CDR3 is TGTGCCAGCAGCTTGACAGGGATTAATGAAAAACTGTTTTTT. It translates to CASSLTGINEKLFF.

The chain recombines TRBV19 with TRBJ1-2; TRBD1 agrees at 10 bases. CDR1 and CDR2 from the germline V gene are LNHDA and SQIVND (reference sequence). This CDR3 has 16 amino acids. V shed 3 bases, J shed 3 bases, and the junction held 7 bases outside the gene matches. CDR3 nucleotide sequence: TGTGCCAGTAGTATCGCCGCGGGGACAGGGGACTATGGCTACACCTTC. Its protein is CASSIAAGTGDYGYTF.

The gene calls are TRBV7-8 and TRBJ2-7; D unclear. V lost 1 base to trimming and J lost 7 bases, with 11 bases between them. The CDR3 spans 13 residues. Germline V gene lookup returns CDR1 SGHVS and CDR2 FQNEAQ. CDR3: CASSLGSQAEQYF. Written as DNA, the CDR3 is TGTGCCAGCAGCTTAGGGTCCCAAGCTGAGCAGTACTTC.

The gene calls are TRBV24-1 and TRBJ2-1, with D tentatively TRBD1 (6 bases). This CDR3 contains 13 residues. Germline V lookup: CDR1 KGHDR, CDR2 SFDVKD. V lost 3 bases and J lost 4, with 6 bases in between. Here the CDR3 reads CATSDGQYNEQFF. The CDR3, as DNA: TGTGCCACCAGTGATGGACAGTACAATGAGCAGTTCTTC.

The chain links TRBV23-1 to TRBJ2-4; D perhaps matches TRBD2 (5 bases). TRBV23-1 is treated as an ORF (open reading frame) with a function not yet certain. CDR3 length: 14 residues. Between the trimmed V and J ends, which lost 6 bases and 0 bases, there was a span of 9 bases. The CDR3 here is CASSQDLAKNIQYF. The CDR3 nucleotides are TGCGCCAGCAGCCAGGACTTAGCCAAAAACATTCAGTACTTC.

Remarks on this clone: Sequence at one end of the junction differs from germline and may be a read error. The V and J genes are TRBV7-7 and TRBJ2-7, with 7 bases fitting TRBD1. CDR1 and CDR2 from the germline V gene are SSHAT and FNYEAQ (reference sequence). There are 13 residues in the CDR3. CDR3: CASSLDRVGEQYF. The CDR3 DNA sequence: TGTGCTAGCAGCCTCGACAGGGTAGGCGAGCAGTACTTC.

This clone was recorded only once. The chain is built from TRBV9 and TRBJ2-3, with 8 bases identical to TRBD2. J gave up 4 bases and V 4 bases, and 8 bases lay outside the gene matches. The CDR3 is made up of 15 amino acids. Germline V gene data show CDR1 as SGDLS and CDR2 as YYNGEE. Written as DNA, the CDR3 is TGTGCCAGCAGCATCGGAGGACTAGCTCCAGATACGCAGTATTTT. Encoded protein: CASSIGGLAPDTQYF.